These 32 T cell receptor beta chains share one sample of origin, sequenced in a study of T cells after yellow fever vaccination. TCRdb itself ran the 5' RACE reads through MiXCR, one entry per CDR3 protein. The data hold approximately 140,000 distinct CDR3 sequences, with 7.7% observed a single time. Sequenced here: CD4+ T cells sorted from PBMCs, sampled 5 days after the yellow fever booster vaccination. The receptors here all came from a man aged 25-45 years who received the YFV17D yellow fever vaccine.

This clonotype showed up many times. The V and J genes are TRBV20-1 and TRBJ1-4; no clear D gene. This CDR3 has 12 residues. The germline V gene has CDR1 DFQATT and CDR2 SNEGSKA (reference sequence). The V gene lost 7 bases and the J gene lost 0 bases, with 6 bases spanning the gap. The CDR3 sequence is CSVTTTNEKLFF. Written as DNA, the CDR3 is TGCAGTGTCACCACAACTAATGAAAAACTGTTTTTT.

At least ten counts were recorded for this clonotype. V and J are TRBV5-6 and TRBJ2-2; D is unclear. The germline V gene has CDR1 SGHDT and CDR2 YYEEEE. The CDR3 has 16 amino acids. V was trimmed by 4 bases and J by 0 bases, leaving 13 bases between them. CDR3 amino acids: CASSANLISNTGELFF. In DNA form, the CDR3 reads TGTGCCAGCAGCGCGAACTTGATTTCGAACACCGGGGAGCTGTTTTTT.

This clonotype was detected ten times or more. The gene calls are TRBV19 and TRBJ2-3; D is unclear. This CDR3 region has 17 residues. Germline V CDR1 and CDR2: LNHDA, SQIVND (reference sequence). Trimming pared 0 bases from V and 2 bases from J, leaving 15 bases between. CDR3 bases: TGTGCCAGTAGTATAGACTTCGTGACCACCCTCACAGATACGCAGTATTTT. This codes for CASSIDFVTTLTDTQYF.

At least ten counts were recorded for this clonotype. The V gene is TRBV4-3, the J gene TRBJ2-5, with 9 bases matching TRBD2. Looked up from germline, CDR1 is LGHNA and CDR2 is YSLEER. V lost 0 bases, J lost 6 bases, and 11 bases stayed unmatched. The CDR3 loop spans 17 amino acids. The CDR3 DNA reads as TGCGCCAGCAGCCAAGATTCTATTGGTCTAGCGGGAAAGACCCAGTACTTC. Translated, it gives CASSQDSIGLAGKTQYF.

This clonotype has ten or more counts. The V call is TRBV7-9, the J call TRBJ2-7; the match to TRBD1 covers 7 bases. The CDR3 extends over 16 amino acids. J was trimmed by 3 bases and V by 2 bases; bases with no gene match: 10. Germline CDR1 reads SEHNR; CDR2 reads FQNEAQ (reference sequence). The CDR3 here is CASSLFTSGDSYEQYF. The DNA for the CDR3 is TGTGCCAGCAGCTTATTCACCTCCGGGGACAGCTACGAGCAGTACTTC.

This clonotype was seen many times. The genes are TRBV7-2 and TRBJ2-3; 13 positions agree with TRBD2. CDR1 and CDR2 (germline): SGHTA, FQGNSA. The CDR3 totals 16 residues. V shed 5 bases and J 7 bases; nucleotides not matched to a gene: 9. The DNA of the CDR3 is TGTGCCAGCAGCAGCGGGACTAGCGGGAATAGGTATACGCAGTATTTT. It specifies CASSSGTSGNRYTQYF.

This clonotype was counted at least ten times. The chain combines TRBV20-1 with TRBJ1-1, with a weak D call TRBD1 (5 bases). Looked up from germline, CDR1 is DFQATT and CDR2 is SNEGSKA (reference sequence). The CDR3 sequence is 12 residues long. V was shortened by 2 bases and J by 6 bases, with 10 bases between the two germline ends. Written as DNA, the CDR3 is TGCAGTGCTAGACAAGGGGCCGCTGAAGCTTTCTTT. As protein: CSARQGAAEAFF.

This clonotype was found many times. This rearrangement joins TRBV12-3 or TRBV12-4 to TRBJ1-6; 10 bases fit TRBD1. The V gene end was trimmed by 7 bases and the J gene end by 6 bases; junction bases not matched to a gene: 3. This CDR3 has 14 residues. The CDR3 protein is CASTRDRGNSPLHF. CDR3 coding DNA: TGTGCCAGCACCCGGGACAGGGGTAATTCACCCCTCCACTTT.

This clonotype was observed a handful of times. The germline gene is not matched at one end of the junction; a read error may be the cause. The gene calls are TRBV20-1 and TRBJ2-7; 12 positions agree with TRBD2. Germline values: CDR1 DFQATT, CDR2 SNEGSKA (reference sequence). This CDR3 spans 16 amino acids. CDR3 sequence (DNA): TGCTGTGCTAGAGCCCCCGCGACTAGCGGGAGTAAGGAGCAGTACTTC. Its translation is CCARAPATSGSKEQYF.

With regard to this clonotype: A much larger clone differs from this one at a single base, so this may be a read error. The rearrangement joins TRBV5-1 to TRBJ2-1; the D gene is possibly TRBD2 (5 bases). V shed 4 bases and J shed 5 bases, with 13 bases lying between them. Germline-derived CDR1 and CDR2 are SGHRS and YFSETQ. The CDR3 sequence is 14 residues long. CDR3 sequence reads: CASSLNTADNEQFF. The CDR3 nucleotides read TGCGCCAGCAGCCTGAACACAGCGGACAATGAGCAGTTCTTC.

The table lists this clonotype with many counts. The gene calls are TRBV12-3 or TRBV12-4 and TRBJ2-7; the match to TRBD2 covers 7 bases. The J segment lost 9 bases and the V segment lost 6 bases, leaving 14 bases of the junction unmatched. The CDR3 totals 14 residues. The CDR3 here is CASSHLGLPWRQYF. The CDR3 DNA sequence: TGTGCCAGCAGCCACTTGGGACTACCCTGGAGGCAGTACTTC.

This clonotype was detected ten times or more. In DNA form, the CDR3 reads TGTGCCAGCAGTCCCCTTAACGGCCGGGGTAGCAATGAGCAGTTCTTC. Translating it yields CASSPLNGRGSNEQFF. The chain recombines TRBV6-5 with TRBJ2-1; tentative D call: TRBD2 (5 bases). The CDR3 totals 16 residues. Germline V lookup: CDR1 MNHEY, CDR2 SVGAGI. Deletions cut 5 bases from V and 6 bases from J, with 20 bases between.

Ten or more counts support this clonotype. V is TRBV5-1 and J is TRBJ2-2; 9 bases agree with TRBD1. Losses at the gene ends were 2 bases for V and 1 base for J; bases not matched to a gene: 6. The CDR3 is 17 amino acids. Germline V CDR1 and CDR2: SGHRS, YFSETQ. CDR3 protein: CASSFLPGQGNTGELFF. CDR3 in DNA: TGCGCCAGCAGCTTCTTGCCGGGACAGGGGAACACCGGGGAGCTGTTTTTT.

This clonotype has ten or more counts. This chain connects TRBV18 to TRBJ2-7, with D maybe TRBD2 (6 bases). Germline-derived CDR1 and CDR2 are KGHSH and LQKENI. V was pared by 3 bases and J by 5 bases, with 17 bases between. The CDR3 covers 15 residues. Written as DNA, the CDR3 is TGTGCCAGCTCACCCCTCGGGGGATATAGCGACGAGCAGTACTTC. Protein product: CASSPLGGYSDEQYF.

This clonotype was counted ten times or more. This chain uses TRBV12-3 or TRBV12-4 with TRBJ1-1; a weak D match, TRBD1 (5 bases). The V gene lost 2 bases and the J gene lost 4 bases, with 14 bases spanning the gap. The CDR3 has 15 amino acids. The CDR3 DNA is TGTGCCAGCAGTTTATATGGGGGGTCAGGCACTGAAGCTTTCTTT. Translating it yields CASSLYGGSGTEAFF.

About this clonotype itself: A clone one base away is much larger, so this may be a read error. The rearrangement uses TRBV27 and TRBJ2-3; D is perhaps TRBD1 or TRBD2 (5 bases each). The CDR3 runs to 14 residues. Germline CDR1 is MNHEY and CDR2 is SMNVEV (reference sequence). CDR3 DNA: TGTACCAGCAGTGGGGGAACGTCGGGAGATACGCAGTATTTT. Encoded protein: CTSSGGTSGDTQYF.

The chain joins TRBV20-1 to TRBJ2-5, with a weak D call TRBD2 (6 bases). Looked up from germline, CDR1 is DFQATT and CDR2 is SNEGSKA (reference sequence). V was pared by 1 base and J by 5 bases, with 20 bases between. The CDR3 has 16 amino acids. CDR3: CSARAFSRDRGETQYF. CDR3 nucleotide sequence: TGCAGTGCTAGAGCTTTTTCCCGGGACCGGGGGGAGACCCAGTACTTC.

This clonotype was observed many times. The chain joins TRBV28 to TRBJ1-2; 9 positions agree with TRBD1. J gave up 8 bases and V 6 bases, and 10 bases lay outside the gene matches. The CDR3 totals 14 residues. The germline V gene encodes CDR1 MDHEN and CDR2 SYDVKM. In nucleotides, the CDR3 is TGTGCCAGCAGACGCCCCACAGGGGGCCAAGGCTACACCTTC. Residues: CASRRPTGGQGYTF.

This clonotype was counted at least ten times. J is TRBJ2-1 and V is TRBV18; D ambiguous. Germline V gene sequence: CDR1 KGHSH, CDR2 LQKENI. The V and J ends lost 0 bases and 0 bases respectively, with 6 bases between them. The length of the CDR3 is 15 residues. The CDR3 DNA reads as TGTGCCAGCTCACCACCCAGGACCTCCTACAATGAGCAGTTCTTC. Translation: CASSPPRTSYNEQFF.

This clonotype appeared many times. This rearrangement joins TRBV5-5 to TRBJ1-5; D gene ambiguous. Germline CDR1 SGHKS, CDR2 YYEKEE (reference sequence). The CDR3 has 15 residues. V was trimmed by 4 bases and J by 2 bases, leaving 13 bases between them. CDR3 protein: CASSQDPGGNQPQHF. The CDR3 bases are TGTGCCAGCAGCCAGGACCCCGGAGGCAATCAGCCCCAGCATTTT.

This clonotype was counted a few times. The chain has TRBV24-1 and TRBJ2-7, with TRBD1 matching 10 bases. The ends lost 1 base at V and 4 bases at J; junction bases unmatched: 12. The CDR3 consists of 18 residues. Germline V lookup: CDR1 KGHDR, CDR2 SFDVKD. CDR3 in amino acids: CATSDLGTGERFCYEQYF. CDR3 in DNA: TGTGCCACCAGTGATTTAGGGACAGGGGAACGTTTTTGTTACGAGCAGTACTTC.

This clonotype showed up many times. This chain uses TRBV11-2 with TRBJ2-1; 7 bases agree with TRBD2. The ends lost 0 bases at V and 7 bases at J; junction bases unmatched: 6. The CDR3 has 15 amino acids. Looked up from germline, CDR1 is SGHAT and CDR2 is FQNNGV. The CDR3, as DNA: TGTGCCAGCAGCTTAGATGCGGGAGTAAGGAATGAGCAGTTCTTC. Residues: CASSLDAGVRNEQFF.

This clonotype was detected ten times or more. The rearrangement joins TRBV4-3 to TRBJ2-2, with 7 bases aligning to TRBD2. With 4 bases clipped from V and 4 bases from J, the junction kept 6 bases outside the gene matches. The CDR3 length is 15 residues. From germline, CDR1 is LGHNA and CDR2 YSLEER. The CDR3 nucleotides are TGCGCCAGCAGCCGGCTAGCGGAGCCCACCGGGGAGCTGTTTTTT. Translation gives CASSRLAEPTGELFF.

This clonotype was counted ten times or more. V and J are TRBV20-1 and TRBJ2-1; 9 nucleotides match TRBD1. Trimming cost V 6 bases and J 3 bases; bases outside gene matches: 9. This CDR3 comprises 15 residues. CDR1 and CDR2 (germline): DFQATT, SNEGSKA (reference sequence). The CDR3 reads CSATIQGASYNEQFF. For the CDR3, the DNA is TGCAGTGCCACGATACAGGGGGCCAGCTACAATGAGCAGTTCTTC.

At least ten counts were recorded for this clonotype. The chain is built from TRBV7-2 and TRBJ2-7, with D perhaps TRBD1 or TRBD2 (5 bases each). Germline-derived CDR1 and CDR2 are SGHTA and FQGNSA. The V gene lost 5 bases and the J gene lost 5 bases, with 16 bases spanning the gap. This CDR3 has 14 residues. Written as DNA, the CDR3 is TGTGCCAGCAGCCCCGGGACCCTGGTTAACGAGCAGTACTTC. It is translated as CASSPGTLVNEQYF.

This clonotype was counted many times. J is TRBJ2-1 and V is TRBV5-1, with TRBD2 identical over 8 bases. With V trimmed by 4 bases and J by 7 bases, 4 bases remained unmatched. CDR1 SGHRS and CDR2 YFSETQ come from the germline V gene. The CDR3 spans 13 residues. CDR3 sequence reads: CASSSSGMNEQFF. CDR3 nucleotide sequence: TGCGCCAGCAGCAGTAGCGGGATGAATGAGCAGTTCTTC.

This clonotype has at least ten counts. The CDR3 DNA reads TGCGCCAGCAGTGAACCAGAGCCCTACGAGCAGTACTTC. Protein: CASSEPEPYEQYF. The chain combines TRBV10-2 with TRBJ2-7; no reliable D call. Germline V lookup: CDR1 WSHSY, CDR2 SAAADI. The ends were cut back, 3 bases at V and 2 bases at J, with 8 bases in the middle. The CDR3 covers 13 residues.

This clonotype was picked up many times. This chain joins TRBV20-1 and TRBJ2-3, with D hard to call. In germline, CDR1 is DFQATT, CDR2 SNEGSKA (reference sequence). Trimming took off 6 bases at V and 7 bases at J, with 8 bases between the two ends. This CDR3 has 10 amino acids. This CDR3 is CSAVRYTQYF. CDR3 DNA: TGCAGTGCGGTCCGATATACGCAGTATTTT.

Remarks on this clonotype: A much bigger clone sits one base away, suggesting this may be a read error. This sequence joins TRBV6-2 or TRBV6-3 and TRBJ2-3, with no clear D. The last part of the DNA fits TRBJ1-5 better; the J call may be wrong. Germline V gene data show CDR1 as MNHEY and CDR2 as SVGEGT. The CDR3 is made up of 14 amino acids. CDR3 residues: CASMTSGSADTQHF. The CDR3 coding sequence is TGTGCCAGCATGACTAGCGGGAGCGCAGATACGCAGCATTTT.

With regard to this clonotype: A much bigger clone sits one base away, suggesting this may be a read error. J is TRBJ2-1 and V is TRBV5-1, with 15 nucleotides matching TRBD2. CDR3 size: 19 residues. The J segment lost 6 bases and the V segment lost 3 bases, leaving 13 bases of the junction unmatched. Germline V gene sequence: CDR1 SGHRS, CDR2 YFSETQ. The CDR3 DNA follows: TGCGCCAGCAGCTCGTGGGGGGGACTAGCGGGAGGAGGAGGCAATGAGCAGTTCTTC. It codes for CASSSWGGLAGGGGNEQFF.

This clonotype appeared many times. This chain connects TRBV20-1 to TRBJ2-1; 8 positions agree with TRBD1. Germline-derived CDR1 and CDR2 are DFQATT and SNEGSKA (reference sequence). The ends lost 6 bases at V and 6 bases at J; junction bases unmatched: 7. The CDR3 is 13 amino acids. CDR3 region: CSAKTGVANEQFF. CDR3 coding DNA: TGCAGTGCAAAGACAGGGGTGGCCAATGAGCAGTTCTTC.

This rearrangement joins TRBV28 to TRBJ2-7; TRBD1 matches at 8 bases. J lost 1 base, V lost 8 bases, and 1 base had no gene match. This CDR3 is built from 12 residues. The germline gives CDR1 MDHEN, CDR2 SYDVKM. The CDR3 protein is CASWDRSYEQYF. The CDR3 DNA sequence: TGTGCCAGCTGGGACAGGTCCTACGAGCAGTACTTC.